These T cell receptor beta chains were read from a single sample in a study of vaccination effects on CD4 cells after COVID-19. Using immunoSEQ multiplex PCR, the repertoire was profiled, and TCRdb retains in-frame clones only, with some absent. The data show approximately 29,000 clones, about 70% seen once. What these receptors recognize is not known. Here the sequenced sample was CD4+ T cells from PBMCs cultured with HCoV-NL63 spike peptides, taken after COVID-19 vaccination. The origin of the receptors is a human donor who received a COVID-19 vaccine. CDR3s include the opening cysteine and the closing phenylalanine or tryptophan. A D gene is named only where the DNA matches it firmly. Clone size is not always given. Where it is, it says once, few, many or a class for expanded clones.

j_gene: TRBJ2-3
abundance: -
d_gene: -
v_gene: TRBV5-1
CDR3nt: TGCGCCAGCAGCTTTGGTAACGGAGCTAGCACAGATACGCAGTATTTT
CDR3aa: CASSFGNGASTDTQYF

j_gene: TRBJ2-7
abundance: -
d_gene: -
v_gene: TRBV24-1
CDR3nt: TGTGCCACCAGTGATCCACGTACAGCGACAAGAGATCCCTACGAGCAGTACTTC
CDR3aa: CATSDPRTATRDPYEQYF

j_gene: TRBJ2-6
abundance: once
d_gene: TRBD1
v_gene: TRBV5-4
CDR3nt: TGTGCCAGCAGACCGGGACAGGGGGCGATGTCTGGGGCCAACGTCCTGACTTTC
CDR3aa: CASRPGQGAMSGANVLTF

j_gene: TRBJ2-1
abundance: -
d_gene: -
v_gene: TRBV7-2
CDR3nt: TGTGCCAGCAGCCGGGCGGGGAGCAGCTCCTACAATGAGCAGTTCTTC
CDR3aa: CASSRAGSSSYNEQFF

j_gene: TRBJ2-2
abundance: -
d_gene: -
v_gene: TRBV18
CDR3nt: TGTGCCAGCTTGACAGGGAACACCGGGGAGCTGTTTTTT
CDR3aa: CASLTGNTGELFF

j_gene: TRBJ1-5
abundance: few
d_gene: -
v_gene: TRBV21-1
CDR3nt: TGTGCCAGCAGCAAAAGACAAAACAATCAGCCCCAGCATTTT
CDR3aa: CASSKRQNNQPQHF

j_gene: TRBJ1-3
abundance: -
d_gene: -
v_gene: TRBV6-5
CDR3nt: TGTGCCAGCAGTTACGGCCCTGGGGACTCTGGAAACACCATATATTTT
CDR3aa: CASSYGPGDSGNTIYF

j_gene: TRBJ1-2
abundance: -
d_gene: TRBD1
v_gene: TRBV30
CDR3nt: TGTGCCTGGAGAATTACAGGGGGCTCCGCCTATGGCTACACCTTC
CDR3aa: CAWRITGGSAYGYTF

j_gene: TRBJ2-5
abundance: -
d_gene: TRBD2
v_gene: TRBV19
CDR3nt: TGTGCCAGTAGTATTCTAGCGGGAGGGCCGGAGACCCAGTACTTC
CDR3aa: CASSILAGGPETQYF

j_gene: TRBJ2-2
abundance: -
d_gene: -
v_gene: TRBV4-1
CDR3nt: TGCGCCAGCAGCCAAGAGGCAGGGGTTAACGGGGAGCTGTTTTTT
CDR3aa: CASSQEAGVNGELFF

j_gene: TRBJ2-7
abundance: -
d_gene: -
v_gene: TRBV3-1/TRBV3-2
CDR3nt: TGTGCCAGCAGCTTGGGCGGACAGATGGGCTACGAGCAGTACTTC
CDR3aa: CASSLGGQMGYEQYF

j_gene: TRBJ2-1
abundance: -
d_gene: -
v_gene: TRBV24-1
CDR3nt: TGTGCCACCAGTTCTGACACGACCTACAATGAGCAGTTCTTC
CDR3aa: CATSSDTTYNEQFF

j_gene: TRBJ2-4
abundance: once
d_gene: TRBD1
v_gene: TRBV5-1
CDR3nt: TGCGCCAGCAGCATACAGGGGGCTAACGATCCAAACATTCAGTACTTC
CDR3aa: CASSIQGANDPNIQYF

j_gene: TRBJ2-1
abundance: -
d_gene: -
v_gene: TRBV19
CDR3nt: TGTGCCAGTTCGATCCGGGGCCCAGGAGGTGAGCAGTTCTTC
CDR3aa: CASSIRGPGGEQFF

j_gene: TRBJ1-3
abundance: -
d_gene: -
v_gene: TRBV6-1
CDR3nt: TGTGCCAGCAGTGAAGCGCTCCGCCCGCCGTCGATCATATATTTT
CDR3aa: CASSEALRPPSIIYF

j_gene: TRBJ2-1
abundance: medium-sized
d_gene: -
v_gene: TRBV5-4
CDR3nt: TGTGCCAGCTCCTATCCGGGTGGCTATAACAATGAGCAGTTCTTC
CDR3aa: CASSYPGGYNNEQFF

j_gene: TRBJ2-1
abundance: -
d_gene: TRBD2
v_gene: TRBV18
CDR3nt: TGTGCCAGCTCACCACCTAGCGGGGGGGCCGGGGCGAAGTTCTTC
CDR3aa: CASSPPSGGAGAKFF

j_gene: TRBJ2-2
abundance: -
d_gene: -
v_gene: TRBV29-1
CDR3nt: TGCAGCGTTGCGGGACAGAACACCGGGGAGCTGTTTTTT
CDR3aa: CSVAGQNTGELFF

j_gene: TRBJ2-2
abundance: -
d_gene: -
v_gene: TRBV5-4
CDR3nt: TGTGCCAGCAGCTCAAGATCCGGGTCTAACACCGGGGAGCTGTTTTTT
CDR3aa: CASSSRSGSNTGELFF

j_gene: TRBJ2-1
abundance: -
d_gene: TRBD1
v_gene: TRBV5-1
CDR3nt: TGCGCCAGCAGCTTGGGGGGGACAGTGCCCAATGAGCAGTTCTTC
CDR3aa: CASSLGGTVPNEQFF

j_gene: TRBJ2-5
abundance: -
d_gene: TRBD1
v_gene: TRBV6-1
CDR3nt: TGTGCCAGCAGTGAAGCCCCAGGGGGAGAGACCCAGTACTTC
CDR3aa: CASSEAPGGETQYF

j_gene: TRBJ2-5
abundance: -
d_gene: TRBD2
v_gene: TRBV27
CDR3nt: TGTGCCAGCAGTTTATTCGCTAGCGGGGGAGAGACCCAGTACTTC
CDR3aa: CASSLFASGGETQYF

j_gene: TRBJ1-4
abundance: -
d_gene: -
v_gene: TRBV19
CDR3nt: TGTGCCAGCAGTATGGGATCCGCAACTAATGAAAAACTGTTTTTT
CDR3aa: CASSMGSATNEKLFF

j_gene: TRBJ2-7
abundance: -
d_gene: -
v_gene: TRBV19
CDR3nt: TGTGCCAGTAGCAAGTTAGTCCGGGACCCTTACGAGCAGTACTTC
CDR3aa: CASSKLVRDPYEQYF

j_gene: TRBJ1-2
abundance: few
d_gene: -
v_gene: TRBV5-4
CDR3nt: TGTGCCAGCAGCTTCGGCGGAGGGGGCTATGGCTACACCTTC
CDR3aa: CASSFGGGGYGYTF

j_gene: TRBJ2-1
abundance: -
d_gene: -
v_gene: TRBV18
CDR3nt: TGTGCCAGCTCACGTGAAAACAATGAGCAGTTCTTC
CDR3aa: CASSRENNEQFF

j_gene: TRBJ1-1
abundance: -
d_gene: -
v_gene: TRBV5-1
CDR3nt: TGCGCCAGCAGCTTAGGGGGTACGGACACTGAAGCTTTCTTT
CDR3aa: CASSLGGTDTEAFF

j_gene: TRBJ2-5
abundance: -
d_gene: -
v_gene: TRBV11-1
CDR3nt: TGTGCCAGCAGCCAGGGACTTCAAGAGACCCAGTACTTC
CDR3aa: CASSQGLQETQYF

j_gene: TRBJ2-7
abundance: -
d_gene: TRBD2
v_gene: TRBV11-2
CDR3nt: TGTGCCAGCAGCTTAGTAGGGCAGCTAGCGGGAGGGCGCTACGAGCAGTACTTC
CDR3aa: CASSLVGQLAGGRYEQYF

j_gene: TRBJ2-5
abundance: -
d_gene: -
v_gene: TRBV11-3
CDR3nt: TGTGCCAGCAGCTTAGAACGAGGTTCGGAGACCCAGTACTTC
CDR3aa: CASSLERGSETQYF

j_gene: TRBJ1-5
abundance: -
d_gene: -
v_gene: TRBV6-5
CDR3nt: TGTGCCAGCAGTCCTCAGTTAAGCAATCAGCCCCAGCATTTT
CDR3aa: CASSPQLSNQPQHF

j_gene: TRBJ1-1
abundance: -
d_gene: -
v_gene: TRBV10-1
CDR3nt: TGCGCCAGCAGTGAGTCGGATTACTTCAGCGGGACTGAAGCTTTCTTT
CDR3aa: CASSESDYFSGTEAFF

j_gene: TRBJ2-1
abundance: -
d_gene: TRBD2
v_gene: TRBV11-2
CDR3nt: TGTGCCAGCAGCCACGGGACTAGCGGACTTAATTCCTACAATGAGCAGTTCTTC
CDR3aa: CASSHGTSGLNSYNEQFF

j_gene: TRBJ2-2
abundance: -
d_gene: -
v_gene: TRBV30
CDR3nt: TGTGCCTGGGGCTTCGGGGAGCTGTTTTTT
CDR3aa: CAWGFGELFF

j_gene: TRBJ1-6
abundance: -
d_gene: TRBD1
v_gene: TRBV9
CDR3nt: TGTGCCAGCAGCCTCGGGACAGTAAATTCACCCCTCCACTTT
CDR3aa: CASSLGTVNSPLHF

j_gene: TRBJ1-2
abundance: few
d_gene: -
v_gene: TRBV7-9
CDR3nt: TGTGCCAGCAGCATGAGGGGATATGGCTACACCTTC
CDR3aa: CASSMRGYGYTF

j_gene: TRBJ2-7
abundance: -
d_gene: -
v_gene: TRBV6-5
CDR3nt: TGTGCCAGCAGTCTCACAGGGAATGGACTCTACGAGCAGTACTTC
CDR3aa: CASSLTGNGLYEQYF